This T cell receptor beta chain originates from a study of tumor and adjacent non-tumor tissue in lung cancer. In the study overall: On average, productive TCRbeta reads reached around 4 million per sample.

Details on this clonotype: Its specificity is unknown. The CDR3 does not end in the conserved phenylalanine or tryptophan, so this is likely a read error. It is unclear where the CDR3 begins or ends on the DNA, so no DNA is shown, and the CDR3 is as TCRdb lists it.

The template was RNA from unsorted bulk tissue. The normal lung tissue was taken more than 3 cm from the tumor edge. General observations from the study: Compared with tumor, normal lung showed significantly lower TCR diversity. Shorter survival was associated with higher TCR diversity in tumors.

Three rounds of nested PCR, following a modified ARM-PCR protocol, produced the TCRbeta library. One entry per CDR3 protein, called by TCRdb with MiXCR from the multiplex PCR reads. The sample includes 90,000 to 110,000 distinct CDR3 sequences, over 55% of them seen just once. What was sequenced was distant non-tumor lung tissue. This sequence originates from a man in his 60s with non-small cell lung cancer.

CDR3 sequence reads: CSVEGTHNSYNEQFL. V and J are TRBV29-1 and TRBJ2-1. Germline CDR1 and CDR2: SQVTM and ANQGSEA. The CDR3 has 15 amino acids, counting both end residues.